This is a list of T cell receptor beta chains from one sample in a study of T-cell reconstitution after alpha-beta-depleted transplantation in children. TCRdb redid the calling of the PCR reads with MiXCR, one entry per CDR3 protein. The sample has 480,000 or so distinct CDR3 sequences, over 9.5% seen once; the top ten hold just over 2%. The sample in question was PBMCs, obtained before TCRalphabeta/CD19-depleted stem cell transplant. The receptor set was obtained from a child aged 2 to 9 with inherited bone marrow failure, due to receive a stem cell transplant. Both conserved end residues are part of each CDR3. A D gene is named only where the DNA matches it firmly. Clone size, where shown, is once, few, many, or a class for clones that have expanded.

J,length,D,size,V,CDR3,DNA
TRBJ1-5,17,.,.,TRBV4-3,CASSQDPGGIGNQPQHF,TGCGCCAGCAGCCAAGACCCGGGGGGGATAGGTAATCAGCCCCAGCATTTT
TRBJ2-3,18,.,many,TRBV4-3,CASSQNRGPRGSTDTQYF,TGCGCCAGCAGCCAAAATCGCGGTCCGCGGGGTAGCACAGATACGCAGTATTTT
TRBJ2-7,14,TRBD1,few,TRBV4-3,CASRTGTGGSEQYF,TGCGCCAGCAGGACCGGGACAGGGGGTTCCGAGCAGTACTTC
TRBJ1-1,13,.,many,TRBV29-1,CSVLTPQGKVAFF,TGCAGCGTCCTGACCCCTCAGGGGAAAGTAGCTTTCTTT
TRBJ1-5,15,.,few,TRBV7-6,CASSLEAGLGQPQHF,TGTGCCAGCAGCTTAGAGGCAGGGCTCGGTCAGCCCCAGCATTTT
TRBJ1-1,13,TRBD1,.,TRBV12-3/TRBV12-4,CASRGQGATAAFF,TGTGCCAGCAGAGGACAGGGGGCCACTGCAGCTTTCTTT
TRBJ2-7,17,TRBD2,.,TRBV5-1,CASSPGLAGERPYEQYF,TGCGCCAGCAGCCCGGGACTAGCGGGAGAGCGCCCCTACGAGCAGTACTTC
TRBJ2-7,16,.,.,TRBV11-2,CASSQSSGGMIYEQYF,TGTGCCAGCAGCCAATCATCAGGGGGGATGATCTACGAGCAGTACTTC
TRBJ2-1,14,.,many,TRBV25-1,CASSPGLGLDEQFF,TGTGCCAGCAGCCCGGGCCTCGGATTGGATGAGCAGTTCTTC
TRBJ1-2,19,.,many,TRBV4-3,CASSQVLPTGPSKLYGYTF,TGCGCCAGCAGCCAAGTCCTTCCCACCGGGCCGTCGAAACTCTATGGCTACACCTTC
TRBJ2-5,15,TRBD2,few,TRBV12-3/TRBV12-4,CASSFFLASGETQYF,TGTGCCAGCAGTTTTTTTTTGGCTAGCGGGGAGACCCAGTACTTC
TRBJ2-4,13,TRBD2,many,TRBV15,CATGREGPYIQYF,TGTGCCACCGGGCGGGAGGGCCCTTACATTCAGTACTTC
TRBJ2-5,16,TRBD2,few,TRBV20-1,CSARGYPGLAEETQYF,TGCAGTGCTAGAGGTTATCCGGGACTAGCAGAAGAGACCCAGTACTTC
TRBJ2-5,12,.,many,TRBV27,CASRSFQETQYF,TGTGCCAGCAGATCGTTCCAAGAGACCCAGTACTTC
TRBJ2-5,18,TRBD2,.,TRBV11-1,CASSPLLWAGVDQETQYF,TGTGCCAGCAGCCCCCTATTGTGGGCGGGAGTTGACCAAGAGACCCAGTACTTC
TRBJ2-1,15,TRBD2,many,TRBV30,CAWSVTRGRGNEQFF,TGTGCCTGGAGTGTTACTCGCGGGAGGGGGAATGAGCAGTTCTTC
TRBJ2-2,13,.,many,TRBV25-1,CASSDTNTGELFF,TGTGCCAGCAGTGATACGAACACCGGGGAGCTGTTTTTT
TRBJ1-2,14,.,few,TRBV12-3/TRBV12-4,CASSLGTAVGGYTF,TGTGCCAGCAGTTTAGGGACGGCGGTCGGTGGCTACACCTTC
TRBJ2-1,14,.,many,TRBV4-3,CASSREGTDNEQFF,TGCGCCAGCAGCCGGGAGGGGACAGACAATGAGCAGTTCTTC
TRBJ2-5,14,TRBD2,many,TRBV20-1,CSAREREGPETQYF,TGCAGTGCTAGAGAGCGGGAGGGCCCTGAGACCCAGTACTTC
TRBJ2-3,18,TRBD2,many,TRBV4-3,CASSPETSGWGVTDTQYF,TGCGCCAGCAGCCCAGAGACTAGCGGGTGGGGGGTGACGGATACGCAGTATTTT
TRBJ2-1,17,TRBD2,few,TRBV12-3/TRBV12-4,CASRTSGSSSSYNEQFF,TGTGCCAGCAGGACTAGCGGGAGCTCCTCAAGCTACAATGAGCAGTTCTTC
TRBJ2-7,17,TRBD2,few,TRBV27,CASSLYGGGRGSYEQYF,TGTGCCAGCAGTTTATACGGCGGCGGGAGGGGCTCCTACGAGCAGTACTTC
TRBJ2-7,13,TRBD1,many,TRBV19,CASSMDRTYEQYF,TGTGCCAGTAGTATGGACAGGACTTACGAGCAGTACTTC
TRBJ2-7,15,TRBD2,many,TRBV12-3/TRBV12-4,CASTPQSSGNYEQYF,TGTGCCAGCACCCCACAATCTAGCGGGAACTACGAGCAGTACTTC
TRBJ1-1,13,TRBD1,many,TRBV12-3/TRBV12-4,CASRSQGVTEAFF,TGTGCCAGCAGAAGTCAGGGGGTCACTGAAGCTTTCTTT
TRBJ2-6,13,.,.,TRBV30,CAWGKGQANVLTF,TGTGCCTGGGGAAAGGGACAAGCCAACGTCCTGACTTTC
TRBJ1-1,13,.,many,TRBV6-1,CASEQGLNTEAFF,TGTGCCAGCGAACAGGGCTTGAACACTGAAGCTTTCTTT
TRBJ1-4,18,TRBD1,many,TRBV4-3,CASSQGLSRTGAGEKLFF,TGCGCCAGCAGCCAAGGACTGTCTCGGACAGGGGCCGGGGAAAAACTGTTTTTT
TRBJ1-5,15,.,many,TRBV11-2,CASSLGSTGNQPQHF,TGTGCCAGCAGCCTCGGATCGACTGGGAATCAGCCCCAGCATTTT
TRBJ2-3,16,.,many,TRBV4-3,CASSQDVFSYTDTQYF,TGCGCCAGCAGCCAAGATGTGTTCTCTTACACAGATACGCAGTATTTT
TRBJ2-6,17,.,many,TRBV4-2,CASSQPLQGSGANVLTF,TGTGCCAGCAGCCAACCCTTGCAGGGTTCTGGGGCCAACGTCCTGACTTTC
TRBJ2-2,14,.,many,TRBV10-3,CAISGGMNTGELFF,TGTGCCATCAGTGGCGGGATGAACACCGGGGAGCTGTTTTTT
TRBJ2-3,14,.,.,TRBV6-2/TRBV6-3,CASSYSNPTDTQYF,TGTGCCAGCAGTTACTCAAACCCAACAGATACGCAGTATTTT
TRBJ1-1,13,.,many,TRBV5-1,CASRVGVDTEAFF,TGCGCCAGCAGGGTCGGGGTGGACACTGAAGCTTTCTTT
TRBJ2-2,15,TRBD1,few,TRBV7-2,CASSGWTGRTGELFF,TGTGCCAGCAGCGGGTGGACAGGGCGCACCGGGGAGCTGTTTTTT
TRBJ2-1,15,.,.,TRBV4-1,CASSSDRNSYNEQFF,TGCGCCAGCAGCTCGGACCGGAACTCCTACAATGAGCAGTTCTTC
TRBJ2-1,15,.,few,TRBV29-1,CSVGGGRITYNEQFF,TGCAGCGTGGGGGGCGGTCGGATAACCTACAATGAGCAGTTCTTC
TRBJ2-3,15,.,many,TRBV20-1,CSARSLLRSTDTQYF,TGCAGTGCTAGATCCCTCTTACGTAGCACAGATACGCAGTATTTT
TRBJ2-4,15,TRBD2,many,TRBV28,CASSWLSGGDHIQYF,TGTGCCAGCAGTTGGCTATCGGGAGGAGATCACATTCAGTACTTC
TRBJ1-1,15,TRBD1,few,TRBV5-4,CASSLPRGRNTEAFF,TGTGCCAGCAGCTTGCCCAGGGGGCGGAACACTGAAGCTTTCTTT
TRBJ2-7,15,TRBD1,.,TRBV12-3/TRBV12-4,CASRSRGLPSYEQYF,TGTGCCAGCAGAAGCAGGGGGCTGCCCTCCTACGAGCAGTACTTC